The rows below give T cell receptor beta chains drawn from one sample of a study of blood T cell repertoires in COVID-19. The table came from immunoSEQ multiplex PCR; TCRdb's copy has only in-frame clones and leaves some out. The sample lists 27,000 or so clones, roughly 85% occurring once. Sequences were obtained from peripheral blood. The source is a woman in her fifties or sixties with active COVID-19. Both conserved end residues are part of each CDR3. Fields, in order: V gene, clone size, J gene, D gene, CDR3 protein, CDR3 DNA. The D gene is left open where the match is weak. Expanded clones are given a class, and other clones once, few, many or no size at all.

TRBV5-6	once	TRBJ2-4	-	CASSLLPGDKNIQYF	TGTGCCAGCAGCTTGCTCCCCGGGGACAAAAACATTCAGTACTTC
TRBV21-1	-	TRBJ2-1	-	CASSKEGRGTYNEQFF	TGTGCCAGCAGCAAGGAAGGAAGGGGGACATACAATGAGCAGTTCTTC
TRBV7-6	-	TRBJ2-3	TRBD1	CASSLNWGQRQYF	TGTGCCAGCAGCTTAAATTGGGGACAGAGGCAGTATTTT
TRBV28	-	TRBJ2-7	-	CASSGGMYEQYF	TGTGCCAGCAGTGGCGGGATGTACGAGCAGTACTTC
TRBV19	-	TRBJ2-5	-	CASSTEWGRRETQYF	TGTGCCAGTAGTACCGAGTGGGGGCGAAGGGAGACCCAGTACTTC
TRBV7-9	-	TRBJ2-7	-	CASSPGFYEQYF	TGTGCCAGCAGCCCCGGGTTTTACGAGCAGTACTTC
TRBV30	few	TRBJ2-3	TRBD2	CAWSDKTSDFTDTQYF	TGTGCCTGGAGTGACAAGACTAGCGACTTTACAGATACGCAGTATTTT
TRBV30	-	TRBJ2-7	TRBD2	CAWSTPGLAGGYEQYF	TGTGCCTGGAGTACTCCGGGACTAGCGGGAGGGTACGAGCAGTACTTC
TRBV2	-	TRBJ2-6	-	CASSVESGANVLTF	TGTGCCAGCAGTGTTGAGTCCGGGGCCAACGTCCTGACTTTC
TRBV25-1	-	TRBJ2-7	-	CASSETNPGRHF	TGTGCCAGCAGTGAAACTAACCCCGGCCGACACTTC
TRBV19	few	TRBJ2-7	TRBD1	CASSERTGGESSYEQYF	TGTGCCAGTAGCGAACGGACAGGGGGCGAGAGCTCCTACGAGCAGTACTTC
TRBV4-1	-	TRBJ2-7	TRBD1	CASSQGWDRGSEEQYF	TGCGCCAGCAGCCAAGGGTGGGACAGGGGGTCGGAAGAGCAGTACTTC
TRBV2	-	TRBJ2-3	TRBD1	CATQRDRGTDTQYF	TGTGCCACCCAGAGGGACAGGGGGACAGATACGCAGTATTTT
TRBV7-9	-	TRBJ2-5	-	CASSSLGETQYF	TGTGCCAGCAGCTCCCTAGGAGAGACCCAGTACTTC
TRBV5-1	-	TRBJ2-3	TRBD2	CASNRAGSTDTQYF	TGCGCCAGCAACCGAGCGGGAAGCACAGATACGCAGTATTTT
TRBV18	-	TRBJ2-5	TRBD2	CASSPPLWEGLGTQYF	TGTGCCAGCTCACCACCTTTGTGGGAGGGCCTCGGGACCCAGTACTTC
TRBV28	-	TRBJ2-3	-	CASRFQGLSTDTQYF	TGTGCCAGCAGGTTTCAGGGGCTTAGCACAGATACGCAGTATTTT
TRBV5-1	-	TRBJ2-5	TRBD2	CASSITSGAQETQYF	TGCGCCAGCAGCATAACTAGCGGGGCCCAAGAGACCCAGTACTTC
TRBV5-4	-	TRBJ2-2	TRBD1	CASSLTGGIVTGELFF	TGTGCCAGCAGCTTGACAGGGGGCATTGTCACCGGGGAGCTGTTTTTT
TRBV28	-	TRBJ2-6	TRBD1	CASRNKRGRGANVLTF	TGTGCCAGCAGGAATAAGAGGGGGCGAGGGGCCAACGTCCTGACTTTC
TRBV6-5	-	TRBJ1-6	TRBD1	CASRDRGGNSPLHF	TGTGCCAGCAGAGACAGGGGAGGAAATTCACCCCTCCACTTT
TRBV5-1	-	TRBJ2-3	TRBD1	CASSFRDRGTDTQYF	TGCGCCAGCAGCTTCCGGGACAGAGGCACAGATACGCAGTATTTT
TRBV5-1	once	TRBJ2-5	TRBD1	CASSSDRGWETQYF	TGCGCCAGCAGCTCGGACAGGGGCTGGGAGACCCAGTACTTC
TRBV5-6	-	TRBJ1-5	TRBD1	CASSGQGSNQPQHF	TGTGCCAGCAGCGGACAGGGAAGCAATCAGCCCCAGCATTTT
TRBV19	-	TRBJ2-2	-	CASRQAGAYTGELFF	TGTGCCAGTAGGCAGGCAGGGGCGTACACCGGGGAGCTGTTTTTT
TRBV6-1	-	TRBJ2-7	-	CASSELSGYSYEQYF	TGTGCCAGCAGTGAATTGTCAGGGTACTCCTACGAGCAGTACTTC
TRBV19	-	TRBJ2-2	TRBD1	CASTLGTGLPGELFF	TGTGCCAGTACCCTGGGGACAGGGCTCCCCGGGGAGCTGTTTTTT
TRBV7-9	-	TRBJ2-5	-	CASSSLGGQPKETQYF	TGTGCCAGCAGCTCGCTTGGGGGACAACCAAAAGAGACCCAGTACTTC